A selection of T cell receptor beta chains follows, all from one sample in a study of T-cell reconstitution after alpha-beta-depleted transplantation in children. From the PCR reads, TCRdb called clonotypes with MiXCR, one entry per CDR3 protein. The table has about 440,000 distinct CDR3 sequences, roughly 44% seen once. Sequenced here: PBMCs, sampled before TCRalphabeta/CD19-depleted stem cell transplant. Receptors originate from a girl aged 2-9 years with aplastic anemia, due to receive a stem cell transplant. CDR3s include the opening cysteine and the closing phenylalanine or tryptophan. D genes are given only for firm matches. Where a row states a size, it is once, few, many or the class of an expanded clone; other rows omit it.

j_gene: TRBJ2-3
v_gene: TRBV12-3/TRBV12-4
d_gene: .
abundance: .
CDR3nt: TGTGCCAGCAGTTTAGGGACCCGCACTGAGCAGTATTTT
CDR3aa: CASSLGTRTEQYF

j_gene: TRBJ2-1
v_gene: TRBV5-1
d_gene: .
abundance: many
CDR3nt: TGCGCCAGCAGCCTACAGGACCTTTTCAATGAGCAGTTCTTC
CDR3aa: CASSLQDLFNEQFF

j_gene: TRBJ2-1
v_gene: TRBV29-1
d_gene: TRBD2
abundance: .
CDR3nt: TGCAGCGCACAGACTAGCGGGGCGAATGAGCAGTTCTTC
CDR3aa: CSAQTSGANEQFF

j_gene: TRBJ2-7
v_gene: TRBV7-9
d_gene: .
abundance: .
CDR3nt: TGTGCCAGCAGCCGGGGGACACGGGTTCCCTACGAGCAGTACTTC
CDR3aa: CASSRGTRVPYEQYF

j_gene: TRBJ2-1
v_gene: TRBV12-3/TRBV12-4
d_gene: TRBD1
abundance: .
CDR3nt: TGTGCCAGCAGTTCCGGGACAGGGGCCCTCAATGAGCAGTTCTTC
CDR3aa: CASSSGTGALNEQFF

j_gene: TRBJ2-5
v_gene: TRBV20-1
d_gene: TRBD2
abundance: once
CDR3nt: TGCAGTGCTAGAAGGGGTAGCGGGGGGGGTAGGGAGACCCAGTACTTC
CDR3aa: CSARRGSGGGRETQYF

j_gene: TRBJ1-5
v_gene: TRBV9
d_gene: .
abundance: many
CDR3nt: TGTGCCAGCAGCGTAGCTGGGGAAGGGACTCCCCAGCATTTT
CDR3aa: CASSVAGEGTPQHF

j_gene: TRBJ1-2
v_gene: TRBV5-1
d_gene: .
abundance: .
CDR3nt: TGCGCCAGCAGCCCAGTGGGGGGCGACTATGGCTACACCTTC
CDR3aa: CASSPVGGDYGYTF

j_gene: TRBJ1-1
v_gene: TRBV7-9
d_gene: .
abundance: .
CDR3nt: TGTGCCAGCATCCTTGACGTGGTGAACACTGAAGCTTTCTTT
CDR3aa: CASILDVVNTEAFF

j_gene: TRBJ2-3
v_gene: TRBV18
d_gene: .
abundance: .
CDR3nt: TGTGCCAGCTCACCAAGTTCTGGCTTTCCCAGCACAGATACGCAGTATTTT
CDR3aa: CASSPSSGFPSTDTQYF

j_gene: TRBJ2-7
v_gene: TRBV19
d_gene: TRBD1
abundance: .
CDR3nt: TGTGCCAGTAGTATACCCCTTCCGGGACAGGGACCCTACGAGCAGTACTTC
CDR3aa: CASSIPLPGQGPYEQYF